This T cell receptor beta chain emerged from a study of CD8 T cells in Susac syndrome. Study background: Within the sequenced group of Susac syndrome patients, 5 or 6 showed active disease and roughly 8 were in remission.

The sequenced target, TCR beta, came from blood CD8+ and CD4+ T cells. With random hexamers, 0.5 to 1 ug RNA was reverse transcribed. An immunoSEQ multiplex PCR amplified TCR beta CDR3 over 54 Vbeta and 13 Jbeta. One entry per CDR3 protein results from TCRdb running MiXCR on the immunoSEQ multiplex PCR reads. The sample has 110,000 to 150,000 distinct CDR3 sequences; approximately 96% are singletons. This receptor was obtained from a human donor with Susac syndrome. The sample consisted of CD4+ T cells from PBMCs.

CDR3 in DNA: TGTGCCAGCAGCTTGAATAGGGGGCAAGGCAATCAGCCCCAGCATTTT. Amino acids: CASSLNRGQGNQPQHF. The rearrangement links TRBV5-4 to TRBJ1-5; 7 nucleotides align to TRBD1. Germline values: CDR1 SGHNT, CDR2 YYREEE (reference sequence). V lost 1 base to trimming and J lost 2 bases; unmatched junction nucleotides: 6. The CDR3 spans 16 residues.